Shown below are 5 T cell receptor beta chains from a single sample sequenced in a study of cytomegalovirus exposure and HLA in healthy donors. PCR amplification relied on 60 Vbeta primers (plus 13 Jbeta primers). The repertoire was sequenced with immunoSEQ multiplex PCR; TCRdb's copy has only in-frame clones and lacks some. The table has fewer than 200,000 clones, approximately 76% seen once. What was sequenced was PBMCs. The receptor set was obtained from a female donor in good health and CMV-seronegative.

The chain uses TRBV7-3 and TRBJ2-5, with 7 bases matching TRBD1. After removal of 2 bases from V and 4 bases from J, the junction contained 10 bases not matched to a gene. CDR1 is SGHTA and CDR2 is FQGTGA in the germline V gene. This CDR3 is built from 16 residues. This CDR3 is CASSLLIRQGRETQYF. CDR3 sequence (DNA): TGTGCCAGCAGCTTATTGATCCGACAGGGAAGAGAGACCCAGTACTTC.

In this sample, this clone turned up once. This sequence joins TRBV2 and TRBJ1-5, with 7 bases matching TRBD1. With 7 bases clipped from V and 7 bases from J, the junction kept 10 bases outside the gene matches. Germline CDR1 is SNHLY and CDR2 is FYNNEI. This CDR3 has 14 residues. CDR3 amino acids: CASTPQTGRQPQHF. Written as DNA, the CDR3 is TGTGCCAGCACTCCTCAGACAGGGAGGCAGCCCCAGCATTTT.

The V gene is TRBV5-7, the J gene TRBJ2-7; 14 bases align to TRBD2. TRBV5-7 qualifies as an ORF whose function is uncertain. The CDR3 is 16 amino acids. V lost 3 bases, J lost 5 bases, and 7 bases stayed unmatched. CDR3 sequence: CASSWRLAGGPDEQYF. Written as DNA, the CDR3 is TGTGCCAGCAGCTGGAGACTAGCGGGAGGGCCGGACGAGCAGTACTTC.

The chain couples TRBV5-1 to TRBJ2-3, with D possibly matching TRBD2 (6 bases). Germline V CDR1 and CDR2: SGHRS, YFSETQ. The CDR3 has 16 amino acids. The V end lost 0 bases, the J end lost 4 bases, and 15 bases lay between the germline ends. The CDR3 DNA reads as TGCGCCAGCAGCTTGGATCCTAGCGAATTGGCAGATACGCAGTATTTT. Translated: CASSLDPSELADTQYF.

This clone has just a few counts. V gene TRBV27 combines with J gene TRBJ2-1; TRBD1 might be the D (6 bases). The length of the CDR3 is 13 residues. V gave up 4 bases and J gave up 10 bases, with 14 bases separating them. The germline V gene encodes CDR1 MNHEY and CDR2 SMNVEV (reference sequence). Written as DNA, the CDR3 is TGTGCCAGCAGTTCTACCTCAGGGGAGGAGCAGTTCTTC. Translation gives CASSSTSGEEQFF.